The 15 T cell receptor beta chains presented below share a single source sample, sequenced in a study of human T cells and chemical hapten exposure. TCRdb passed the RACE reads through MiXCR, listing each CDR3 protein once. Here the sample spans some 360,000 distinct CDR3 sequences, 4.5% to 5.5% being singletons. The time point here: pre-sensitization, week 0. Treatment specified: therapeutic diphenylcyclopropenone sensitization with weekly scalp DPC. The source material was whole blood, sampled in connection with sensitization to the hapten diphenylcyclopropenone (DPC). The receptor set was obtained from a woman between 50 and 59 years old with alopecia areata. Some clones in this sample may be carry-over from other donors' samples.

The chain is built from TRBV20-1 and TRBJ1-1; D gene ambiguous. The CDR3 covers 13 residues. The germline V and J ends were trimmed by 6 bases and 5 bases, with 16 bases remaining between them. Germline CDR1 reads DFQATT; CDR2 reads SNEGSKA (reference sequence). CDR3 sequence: CSATGPRKTEAFF. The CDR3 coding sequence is TGCAGTGCAACCGGGCCCCGGAAGACTGAAGCTTTCTTT.

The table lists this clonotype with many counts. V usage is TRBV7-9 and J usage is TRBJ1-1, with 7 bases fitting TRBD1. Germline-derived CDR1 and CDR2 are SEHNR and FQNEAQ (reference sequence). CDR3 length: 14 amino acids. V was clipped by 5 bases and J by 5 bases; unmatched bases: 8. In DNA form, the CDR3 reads TGTGCCAGCAGCCCCTTGGCAGGGGGAACTGAAGCTTTCTTT. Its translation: CASSPLAGGTEAFF.

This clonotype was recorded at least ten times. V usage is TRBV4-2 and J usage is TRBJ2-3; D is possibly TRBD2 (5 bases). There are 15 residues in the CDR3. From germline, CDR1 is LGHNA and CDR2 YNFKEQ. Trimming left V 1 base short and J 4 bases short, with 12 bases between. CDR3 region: CASSQGTGVPDTQYF. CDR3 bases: TGTGCCAGCAGCCAAGGTACCGGGGTCCCAGATACGCAGTATTTT.

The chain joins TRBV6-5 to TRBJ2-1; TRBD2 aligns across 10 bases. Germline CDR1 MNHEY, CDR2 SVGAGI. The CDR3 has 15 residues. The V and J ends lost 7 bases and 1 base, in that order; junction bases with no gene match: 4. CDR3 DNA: TGTGCCAGCACTGATAGCGGGAGGTCCTACAATGAGCAGTTCTTC. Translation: CASTDSGRSYNEQFF.

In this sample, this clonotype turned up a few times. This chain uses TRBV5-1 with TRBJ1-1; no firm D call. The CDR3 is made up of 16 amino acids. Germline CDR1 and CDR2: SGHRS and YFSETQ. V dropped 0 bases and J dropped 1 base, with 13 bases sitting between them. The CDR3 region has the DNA TGCGCCAGCAGCTTGGCCTACTCGGACGGGAACACTGAAGCTTTCTTT. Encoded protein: CASSLAYSDGNTEAFF.

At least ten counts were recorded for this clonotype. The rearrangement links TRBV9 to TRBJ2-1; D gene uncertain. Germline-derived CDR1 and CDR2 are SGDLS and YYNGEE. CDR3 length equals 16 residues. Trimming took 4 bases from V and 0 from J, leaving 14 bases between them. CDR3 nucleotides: TGTGCCAGCAGCTCCCCCAGGACGAACTCCTACAATGAGCAGTTCTTC. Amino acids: CASSSPRTNSYNEQFF.

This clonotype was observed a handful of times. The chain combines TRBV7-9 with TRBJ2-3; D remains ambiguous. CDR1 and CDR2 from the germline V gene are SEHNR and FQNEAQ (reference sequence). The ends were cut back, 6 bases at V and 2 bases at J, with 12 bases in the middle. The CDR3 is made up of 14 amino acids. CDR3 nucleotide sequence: TGTGCCAGCAGTTCGGGCAAACACACAGATACGCAGTATTTT. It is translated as CASSSGKHTDTQYF.

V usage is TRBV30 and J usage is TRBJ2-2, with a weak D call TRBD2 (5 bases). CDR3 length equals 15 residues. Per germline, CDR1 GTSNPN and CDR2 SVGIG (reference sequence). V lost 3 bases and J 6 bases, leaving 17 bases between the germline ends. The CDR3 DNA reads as TGTGCCTGGAGCCACAGTTCCGCGGGCCCCGGGGAGCTGTTTTTT. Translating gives CAWSHSSAGPGELFF.

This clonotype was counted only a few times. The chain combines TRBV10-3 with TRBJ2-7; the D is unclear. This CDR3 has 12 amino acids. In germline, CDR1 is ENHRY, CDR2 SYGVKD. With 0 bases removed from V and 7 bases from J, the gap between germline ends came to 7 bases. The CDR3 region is CAISESLGEQYF. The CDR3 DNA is TGTGCCATCAGTGAGTCCTTAGGGGAGCAGTACTTC.

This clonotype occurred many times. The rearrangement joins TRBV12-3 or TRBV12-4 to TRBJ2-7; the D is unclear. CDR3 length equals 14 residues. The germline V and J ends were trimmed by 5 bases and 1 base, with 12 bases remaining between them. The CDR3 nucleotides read TGTGCCAGCAGTCCTGGCGGAGAGTCCTACGAGCAGTACTTC. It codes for CASSPGGESYEQYF.

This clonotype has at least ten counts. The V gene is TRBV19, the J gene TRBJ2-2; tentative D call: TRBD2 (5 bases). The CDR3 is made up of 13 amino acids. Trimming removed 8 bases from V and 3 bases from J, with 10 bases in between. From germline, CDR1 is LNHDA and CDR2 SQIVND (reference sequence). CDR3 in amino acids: CASGQRDTGELFF. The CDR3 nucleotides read TGTGCCAGTGGCCAGAGGGACACCGGGGAGCTGTTTTTT.

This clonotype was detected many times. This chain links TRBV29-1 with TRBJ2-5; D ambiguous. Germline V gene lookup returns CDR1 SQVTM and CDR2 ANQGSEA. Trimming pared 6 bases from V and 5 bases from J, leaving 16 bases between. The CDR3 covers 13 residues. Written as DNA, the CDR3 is TGCAGCGTCTCACCACGGGTGGGGGAGACCCAGTACTTC. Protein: CSVSPRVGETQYF.

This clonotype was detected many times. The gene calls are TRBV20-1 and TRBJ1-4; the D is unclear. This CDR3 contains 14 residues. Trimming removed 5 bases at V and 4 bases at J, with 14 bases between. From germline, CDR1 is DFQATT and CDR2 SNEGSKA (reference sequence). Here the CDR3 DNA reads TGCAGTGCTTCCCGACCCGCAGTTAATGAAAAACTGTTTTTT. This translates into CSASRPAVNEKLFF.

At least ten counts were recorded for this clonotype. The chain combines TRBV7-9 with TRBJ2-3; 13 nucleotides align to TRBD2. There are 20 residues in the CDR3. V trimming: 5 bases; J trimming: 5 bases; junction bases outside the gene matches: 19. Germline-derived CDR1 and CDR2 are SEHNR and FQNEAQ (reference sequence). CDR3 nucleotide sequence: TGTGCCAGCAGCACCCCACCCGGACTAGCGGGGGCCCCCAGGGGAGATACGCAGTATTTT. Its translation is CASSTPPGLAGAPRGDTQYF.

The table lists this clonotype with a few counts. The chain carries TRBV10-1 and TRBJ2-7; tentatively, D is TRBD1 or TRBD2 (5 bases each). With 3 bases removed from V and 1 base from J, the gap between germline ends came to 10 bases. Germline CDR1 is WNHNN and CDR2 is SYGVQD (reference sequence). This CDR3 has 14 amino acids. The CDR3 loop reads CASSERDPSYEQYF. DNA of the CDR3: TGCGCCAGCAGTGAACGGGACCCGTCCTACGAGCAGTACTTC.